These 5 T cell receptor beta chains came from one sample sequenced in a study of monozygotic twins with inflammatory bowel disease. No DNA is given; TCRdb re-called the 5' RACE reads and lists each CDR3 protein once. The sample totals approximately 150,000 distinct CDR3 sequences. The specimen sequenced was blood. The receptors come from a human donor with ulcerative colitis or Crohn's disease, or a healthy co-twin of an affected twin (not recorded which).

The chain recombines TRBV20-1 with TRBJ2-5; the TRBD2 assignment by TCRdb is unverifiable without DNA. The CDR3 totals 15 residues. The germline gives CDR1 DFQATT, CDR2 SNEGSKA (reference sequence). The CDR3 sequence is CSARDGLDDQETQYF.

The V gene is TRBV7-6, the J gene TRBJ2-7; TCRdb indicates TRBD1, and absent DNA this call remains unverified. This CDR3 spans 15 amino acids. Looked up from germline, CDR1 is SGHVS and CDR2 is FNYEAQ. The CDR3 sequence is CASTQGQATVYEQYF. The full variable domain, its missing parts supplied by reference TRBV7-6 and TRBJ2-7, is GAGVSQSPRYKVTKRGQDVALRCDPISGHVSLYWYRQALGQGPEFLTYFNYEAQQDKSGLPNDRFSAERPEGSISTLTIQRTEQRDSAMYRCASTQGQATVYEQYFGPGTRLTVT.

The chain carries TRBV7-2 and TRBJ1-5. The CDR3 is made up of 15 amino acids. Looked up from germline, CDR1 is SGHTA and CDR2 is FQGNSA. The CDR3 spells CASSPEGNSNQPQHF.

The rearrangement joins TRBV27 to TRBJ1-5; TCRdb lists TRBD1, though no DNA is available to test this call. The CDR3 runs to 15 residues. In germline, CDR1 is MNHEY, CDR2 SMNVEV (reference sequence). The CDR3 region is CASSPDPGGNQPQHF.

This sequence joins TRBV21-1 and TRBJ2-1; TCRdb gives TRBD2 as the D gene, but with no DNA this cannot be confirmed. TRBV21-1 is reported as a pseudogene. The CDR3 has 15 amino acids. The CDR3 here is CAPHKVPFPSGKQFF.